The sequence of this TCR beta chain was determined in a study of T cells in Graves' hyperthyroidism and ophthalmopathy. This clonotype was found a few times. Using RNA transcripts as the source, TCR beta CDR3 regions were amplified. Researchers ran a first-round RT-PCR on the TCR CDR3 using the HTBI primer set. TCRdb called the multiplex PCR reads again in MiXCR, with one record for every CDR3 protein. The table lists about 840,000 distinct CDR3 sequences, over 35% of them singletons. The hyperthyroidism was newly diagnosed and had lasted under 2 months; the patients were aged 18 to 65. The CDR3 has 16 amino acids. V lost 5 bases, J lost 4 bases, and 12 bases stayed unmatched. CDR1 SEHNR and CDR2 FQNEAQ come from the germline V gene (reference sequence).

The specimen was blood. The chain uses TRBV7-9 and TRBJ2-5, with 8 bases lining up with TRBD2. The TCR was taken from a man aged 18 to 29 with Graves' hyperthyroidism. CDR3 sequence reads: CASSLLAGTSLETQYF. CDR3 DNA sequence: TGTGCCAGCAGCCTCTTAGCGGGAACTTCCCTAGAGACCCAGTACTTC.